This entry describes one T cell receptor beta chain. The germline CDR1 and CDR2 sequences are WNHNN and SYGVQD (reference sequence). Trimming pared 7 bases from V and 4 bases from J, leaving 10 bases between. The CDR3 is 13 amino acids. The data were taken from a study of blood T cell repertoires in COVID-19. Across the whole study: The cDNA or gDNA used as material had been derived from T cells, B-cell-depleted T cells, or PBMCs.

Libraries were prepared by immunoSEQ multiplex PCR; TCRdb keeps only in-frame clonotypes and omits some of them. The table records a few hundred thousand clones, approximately 85% of them present only once. The source material was peripheral blood. V gene TRBV10-1 combines with J gene TRBJ2-2; D unclear. The TCR was taken from a human donor in a cohort sampled during active COVID-19. In DNA, the CDR3 is TGCGCCAGCACTCTGAGTGGCACCGGGGAGCTGTTTTTT. Translating it yields CASTLSGTGELFF.